This note documents a single T cell receptor (beta chain) sequence. Its specificity is unknown. The time point is: patch test 1, 2 weeks after DPC sensitization. Described treatment: therapeutic diphenylcyclopropenone sensitization with weekly scalp DPC. Whole blood that had not been fractionated was the source of extracted total RNA. As originally analysed: A per-sample median of approximately 87,000 TCRs was observed, with counts ranging from about 23,224 to 700,000. MiXCR, run by TCRdb on the RACE reads, gives a single entry per CDR3 protein. These V and J calls rely on TCRdb rather than the paper's analysis. Among about 380,000 distinct CDR3 sequences listed, nearly 5% were seen once. This sample is part of a study of human T cells and chemical hapten exposure. Findings and limits, study-wide: The study found expanded TCRs formed significantly more large CDR3 similarity clusters than controls.

The V segment lost 10 bases and the J segment 3 bases; nucleotides outside the gene matches: 8. The CDR3 has 14 amino acids. Germline CDR1 is SNHLY and CDR2 is FYNNEI. This TCR came from a woman between 50 and 59 years old with alopecia areata. Some clones in this sample may be carry-over from other donors' samples. This specimen consisted of whole blood, obtained in connection with sensitization to the hapten diphenylcyclopropenone (DPC). The V call is TRBV2, the J call TRBJ2-1; the match to TRBD2 covers 8 bases. In DNA, the CDR3 is TGTGCCACCTTGACTAGCGAGATCTACAATGAGCAGTTCTTC. This translates into CATLTSEIYNEQFF.